A single T cell receptor beta chain is shown here with its context. V dropped 1 base and J dropped 0 bases, with 13 bases sitting between them. Germline loops: CDR1 SGHVS, CDR2 FQNEAQ. The CDR3 runs to 17 residues. The data derive from a study of cytomegalovirus exposure and HLA in healthy donors. Sequenced by immunoSEQ multiplex PCR; TCRdb stores in-frame clones only, minus some. The sample includes approximately 71,000 clones, approximately 94% of them seen just once. V usage is TRBV7-8 and J usage is TRBJ2-1; the D is unclear. The receptor's source is a woman aged 18-29 years in good health and CMV-seronegative. The sequenced sample was PBMCs. CDR3 protein: CASSLEAGGVSYNEQFF. Written as DNA, the CDR3 is TGTGCCAGCAGCTTAGAGGCTGGCGGCGTCTCCTACAATGAGCAGTTCTTC.